The rows below give T cell receptor beta chains drawn from one sample of a study of blood T cell repertoires in COVID-19. Produced via immunoSEQ multiplex PCR; TCRdb's table is partial and in-frame only. The table has over 150,000 clones, 65% to 85% seen once. The sample comprised peripheral blood. The origin of the receptors is a woman of 80 years or more with acute or convalescent COVID-19. Each CDR3 is given with its conserved first and last residue. A D gene is named only where the DNA matches it firmly. Only some rows state a clone size, as once, few, many or a class for expanded clones.

>TRBJ2-7|TRBV4-3|16|.|.
TGCGCCAGCAGCCAGGATACTTTACAGAGTCGATACGAGCAGTACTTC
CASSQDTLQSRYEQYF
>TRBJ2-1|TRBV4-3|16|once|.
TGCGCCAGCAGCCAAGGAGCGTCCGTCTCCTACAATGAGCAGTTCTTC
CASSQGASVSYNEQFF
>TRBJ2-1|TRBV7-8|15|.|TRBD1
TGTGCCAGCAGAGAGGGACAGGGGGCGTCTGGTGAGCAGTTCTTC
CASREGQGASGEQFF
>TRBJ2-2|TRBV7-9|16|few|.
TGTGCCAGCAGCTTAACAGGGCCCGCGGACACCGGGGAGCTGTTTTTT
CASSLTGPADTGELFF
>TRBJ2-2|TRBV4-2|17|.|.
TGTGCCAGCAGCCAAGCGATTAGTAGCAGTATGTCCGGGGAGCTGTTTTTT
CASSQAISSSMSGELFF
>TRBJ2-3|TRBV7-2|13|.|TRBD2
TGTGCCAGCAGCTTAACTAGCGGAGATACGCAGTATTTT
CASSLTSGDTQYF
>TRBJ2-2|TRBV24-1|15|.|.
TGTGCCACCAGTGATCCTTACAGGGATCCCGGGGAGCTGTTTTTT
CATSDPYRDPGELFF
>TRBJ2-7|TRBV2|14|once|TRBD1
TGTGCCACCGACAAGGACAGGGGATCATACGAGCAGTACTTC
CATDKDRGSYEQYF
>TRBJ1-4|TRBV2|16|.|.
TGTGCCAGCACTCCCAGGGCACCCTCCACTAATGAAAAACTGTTTTTT
CASTPRAPSTNEKLFF
>TRBJ1-2|TRBV7-2|16|once|.
TGTGCCAGCAGCTTAGCCAGTGTGGTTAAAACCTATGGCTACACCTTC
CASSLASVVKTYGYTF
>TRBJ1-4|TRBV7-2|14|.|.
TGTGCCAGCAGCTTCTCAGGGGTTGGGGGAAAACTGTTTTTT
CASSFSGVGGKLFF
>TRBJ1-3|TRBV5-1|17|.|TRBD1
TGCGCCAGCAGCGTACAGGGGGCCTCTTTCTCTGGAAACACCATATATTTT
CASSVQGASFSGNTIYF
>TRBJ2-7|TRBV2|12|.|.
TGTGCCAGCAGTTTTGACAGCTACGAGCAGTACTTC
CASSFDSYEQYF
>TRBJ2-7|TRBV7-8|15|.|.
TGTGCCAGCAGCTTAGCAGCGCTAGCTCCGGGGGAGCAGTACTTC
CASSLAALAPGEQYF
>TRBJ2-1|TRBV27|15|.|TRBD2
TGTGCCAGCAGGGGTCAGTGGGGGGGATACAATGAGCAGTTCTTC
CASRGQWGGYNEQFF
>TRBJ1-6|TRBV2|14|.|.
TGTGCCAGCAGTGAACAGGGTTGGGGATCACCCCTCCACTTT
CASSEQGWGSPLHF
>TRBJ2-5|TRBV2|14|.|.
TGTGCCAGCTCAATCGGGGGAGTTCAAGAGACCCAGTACTTC
CASSIGGVQETQYF
>TRBJ2-5|TRBV6-5|15|.|TRBD2
TGTGCCAGCAGTTACTCGCTAGCGGCTGAAGAGACCCAGTACTTC
CASSYSLAAEETQYF
>TRBJ2-1|TRBV2|15|.|.
TGTGCCAGCAGTCCACGTCGAGTGGGGCTGAATGAGCAGTTCTTC
CASSPRRVGLNEQFF
>TRBJ1-1|TRBV5-1|14|.|.
TGCGCCAGCAGCTGGGCTTCGGGGGACACTGAAGCTTTCTTT
CASSWASGDTEAFF
>TRBJ1-5|TRBV6-2/TRBV6-3|13|few|.
TGTGCCAGCAGTTCACAGGGAGACCAGCCCCAGCATTTT
CASSSQGDQPQHF
>TRBJ2-6|TRBV9|19|.|TRBD1
TGTGCCAGCAGCGTGGGACAGGGGATTCCCCAGGCTGGGGCCAACGTCCTGACTTTC
CASSVGQGIPQAGANVLTF
>TRBJ1-4|TRBV15|14|.|.
TGTGCCACCAGCAGTGGGAGGACTAATGAAAAACTGTTTTTT
CATSSGRTNEKLFF
>TRBJ1-2|TRBV6-5|15|.|.
TGTGCCAGCAGTTATAGGTGGAACGAGGACTATGGCTACACCTTC
CASSYRWNEDYGYTF
>TRBJ2-3|TRBV11-2|14|.|.
TGTGCCACCGGCGTTGGGGGCCGGTATGATACGCAGTATTTT
CATGVGGRYDTQYF
>TRBJ2-7|TRBV29-1|12|.|.
TGCAGCGTCTGGACGGACACCTACGAGCAGTACTTC
CSVWTDTYEQYF
>TRBJ2-5|TRBV25-1|12|.|.
TGTGCCAGCAGTGAACCCCGAGAGACCCAGTACTTC
CASSEPRETQYF
>TRBJ2-1|TRBV6-5|14|.|TRBD1
TGTGCCAGCAGAAGGGACAGGGGGTCCAATGAGCAGTTCTTC
CASRRDRGSNEQFF
>TRBJ2-3|TRBV5-1|15|once|.
TGCGCCAGCACCTCCCCACCCGAGGGCACAGATACGCAGTATTTT
CASTSPPEGTDTQYF
>TRBJ1-2|TRBV2|13|.|.
TGTGCCAGCAGTGAGGGGCGGACCTATGGCTACACCTTC
CASSEGRTYGYTF
>TRBJ2-7|TRBV14|12|.|.
TGTGCCAGCAGCCAAGATCGCCGGGAGCAGTACTTC
CASSQDRREQYF